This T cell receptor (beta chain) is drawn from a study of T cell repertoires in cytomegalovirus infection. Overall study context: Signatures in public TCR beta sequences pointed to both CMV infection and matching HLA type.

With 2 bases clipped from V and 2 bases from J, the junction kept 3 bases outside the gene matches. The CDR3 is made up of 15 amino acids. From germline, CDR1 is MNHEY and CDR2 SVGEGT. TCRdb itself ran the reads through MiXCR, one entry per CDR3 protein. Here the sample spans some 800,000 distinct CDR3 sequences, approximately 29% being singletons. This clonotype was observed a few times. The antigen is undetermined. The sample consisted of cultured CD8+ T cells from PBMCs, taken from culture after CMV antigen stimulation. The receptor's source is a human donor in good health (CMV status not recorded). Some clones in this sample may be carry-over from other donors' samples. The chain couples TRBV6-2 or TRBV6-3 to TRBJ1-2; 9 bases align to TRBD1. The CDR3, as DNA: TGTGCCAGCAGTTACGACAGGGGGAGGAACTATGGCTACACCTTC. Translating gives CASSYDRGRNYGYTF.